This T cell receptor (beta chain) was documented in a study of beta chain features in type 1 diabetes. Across the whole study: All samples yielded some 110 million examined sorted cells.

The single heparinised draw taken from each donor contained approximately 120 mL of blood on average. This clone was recorded a few times. Its matching antigen is unknown. Looked up from germline, CDR1 is KGHSH and CDR2 is LQKENI. V lost 1 base to trimming and J lost 2 bases, with 14 bases between them. CDR3 size: 16 residues. Expressed TCRB transcripts were sequenced because the entire RNA isolate underwent reverse transcription. Profiling relied on immunoSEQ multiplex PCR, and the TCRdb table lists in-frame clones only, not all of them. Here the sample spans around 130,000 clones, about 10% being singletons. Study observations and caveats: A moderate, significant TCRB CDR3 shortening appeared in type 1 diabetes across four CD4+ subsets. Insertions at VDJ junctions were less frequent in type 1 diabetes patients. These patients also deleted more nucleotides at the same junctions. Healthy donors had naive, central memory and Treg TCRB repertoires that appeared less similar than those seen among patients.

The specimen was central memory CD4+ T cells from blood. The chain is built from TRBV18 and TRBJ2-5; D may be TRBD1 (6 bases). The sequence came from a man aged 25-45 years with type 1 diabetes. The CDR3 spells CASSPREQGGQETQYF. CDR3 in DNA: TGTGCCAGCTCACCACGTGAACAGGGCGGACAAGAGACCCAGTACTTC.